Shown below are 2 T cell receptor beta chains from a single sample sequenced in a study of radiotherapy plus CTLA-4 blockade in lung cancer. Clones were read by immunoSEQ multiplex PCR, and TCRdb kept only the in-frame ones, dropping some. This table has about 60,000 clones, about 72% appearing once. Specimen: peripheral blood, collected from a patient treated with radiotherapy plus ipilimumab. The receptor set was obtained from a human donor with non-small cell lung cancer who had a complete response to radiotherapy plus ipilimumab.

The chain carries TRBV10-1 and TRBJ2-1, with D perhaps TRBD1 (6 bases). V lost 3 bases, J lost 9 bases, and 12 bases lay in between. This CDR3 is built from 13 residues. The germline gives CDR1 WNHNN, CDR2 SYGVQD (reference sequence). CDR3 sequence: CASSEGRGGEQFF. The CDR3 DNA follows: TGCGCCAGCAGTGAAGGGCGAGGGGGTGAGCAGTTCTTC.

For the CDR3, the DNA is TGTGCCAGCAGTTACCAATCCTCTGGGGCCAACGTCCTGACTTTC. This gives the protein CASSYQSSGANVLTF. The genes are TRBV6-5 and TRBJ2-6; D is ambiguous. Germline V gene data show CDR1 as MNHEY and CDR2 as SVGAGI. V lost 2 bases to trimming and J lost 0 bases, with 5 bases between them. CDR3 length: 15 amino acids.